This TCR beta chain was identified during a study of T cells after yellow fever vaccination. Study results and limitations: Clones from primary vaccination mostly reappeared after the booster (roughly 97% CD4, under 90% CD8).

The CDR3 has 13 amino acids. V was clipped by 2 bases and J by 8 bases, with 13 bases between them. CDR1 and CDR2 from the germline V gene are SGHKS and YYEKEE (reference sequence). The authors made TCR cDNA by 5'RACE template switching, adding a universal primer site and UMIs. TCRdb re-called the 5' RACE reads with MiXCR, one entry per CDR3 protein. Here the sample spans roughly 340,000 distinct CDR3 sequences, 8.7% being singletons. About this clonotype: Its specificity is not known.

The V and J genes are TRBV5-5 and TRBJ1-1, with D hard to call. The receptor was isolated from a man younger than 35 who received the YFV17D yellow fever vaccine. The sample here was PBMCs, taken on the day of the first yellow fever vaccination. For the CDR3, the DNA is TGTGCCAGCAGCTTTATTCGAGAACTCGAAGCTTTCTTT. Amino acids: CASSFIRELEAFF.